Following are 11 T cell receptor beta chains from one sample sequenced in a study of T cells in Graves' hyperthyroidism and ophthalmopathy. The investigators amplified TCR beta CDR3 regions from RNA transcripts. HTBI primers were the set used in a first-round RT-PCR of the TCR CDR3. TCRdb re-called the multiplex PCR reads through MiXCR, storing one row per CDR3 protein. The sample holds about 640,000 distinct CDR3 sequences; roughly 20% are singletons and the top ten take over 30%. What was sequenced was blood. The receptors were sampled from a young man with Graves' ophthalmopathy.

CDR3 amino acids: CASSEVGTEETQYF. DNA for the CDR3: TGTGCCAGCAGTGAAGTAGGGACAGAAGAGACCCAGTACTTC. This sequence joins TRBV6-1 and TRBJ2-5, with 7 nucleotides matching TRBD1. The CDR3 has 14 residues. The trim removed 1 base at V and 3 bases at J, leaving 2 bases unmatched. Per the germline V gene, CDR1 is MNHNS and CDR2 is SASEGT.

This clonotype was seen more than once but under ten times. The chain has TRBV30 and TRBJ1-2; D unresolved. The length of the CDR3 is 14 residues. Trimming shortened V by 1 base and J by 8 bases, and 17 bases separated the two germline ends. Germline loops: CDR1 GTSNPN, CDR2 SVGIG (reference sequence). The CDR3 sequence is CAWSGWAPSQGYTF. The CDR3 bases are TGTGCCTGGAGTGGTTGGGCCCCCTCCCAGGGCTACACCTTC.

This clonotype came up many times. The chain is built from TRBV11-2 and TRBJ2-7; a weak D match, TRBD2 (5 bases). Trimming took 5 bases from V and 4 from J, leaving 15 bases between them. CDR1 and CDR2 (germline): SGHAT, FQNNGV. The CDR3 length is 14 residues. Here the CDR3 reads CASSPPVGRYEQYF. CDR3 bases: TGTGCCAGCAGCCCCCCCGTGGGGAGATACGAGCAGTACTTC.

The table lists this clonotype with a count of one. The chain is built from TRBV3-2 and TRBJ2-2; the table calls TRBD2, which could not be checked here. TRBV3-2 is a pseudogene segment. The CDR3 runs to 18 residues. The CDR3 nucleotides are TGTGCCAGCAGCCCATGGACTAGCGGGAGGGATAACACCGGGGAGCTGTTTTTT. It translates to CASSPWTSGRDNTGELFF.

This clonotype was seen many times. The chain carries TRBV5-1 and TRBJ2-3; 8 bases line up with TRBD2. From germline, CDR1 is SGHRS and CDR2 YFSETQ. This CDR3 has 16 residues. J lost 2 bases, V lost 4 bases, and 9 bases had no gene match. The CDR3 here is CASSPGTRVNTDTQYF. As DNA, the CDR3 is TGCGCCAGCAGCCCCGGGACTAGAGTGAACACAGATACGCAGTATTTT.

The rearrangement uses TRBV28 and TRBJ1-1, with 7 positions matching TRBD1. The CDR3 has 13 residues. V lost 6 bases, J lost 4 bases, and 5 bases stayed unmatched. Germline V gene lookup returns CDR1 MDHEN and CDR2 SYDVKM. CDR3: CASRTGTVTEAFF. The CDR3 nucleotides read TGTGCCAGCAGGACAGGGACTGTCACTGAAGCTTTCTTT.

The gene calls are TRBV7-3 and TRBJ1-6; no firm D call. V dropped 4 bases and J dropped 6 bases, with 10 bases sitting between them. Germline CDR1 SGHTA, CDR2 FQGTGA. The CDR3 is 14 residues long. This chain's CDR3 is CASSSDGLNSPLHF. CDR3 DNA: TGTGCCAGCAGCTCGGACGGACTTAATTCACCCCTCCACTTT.

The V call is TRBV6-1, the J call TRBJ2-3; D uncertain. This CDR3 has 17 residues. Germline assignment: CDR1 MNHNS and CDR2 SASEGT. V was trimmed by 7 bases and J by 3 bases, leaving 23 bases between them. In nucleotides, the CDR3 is TGTGCCAGCATACCGGTTAGGTCAGGAGATTCGACAGATACGCAGTATTTT. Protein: CASIPVRSGDSTDTQYF.

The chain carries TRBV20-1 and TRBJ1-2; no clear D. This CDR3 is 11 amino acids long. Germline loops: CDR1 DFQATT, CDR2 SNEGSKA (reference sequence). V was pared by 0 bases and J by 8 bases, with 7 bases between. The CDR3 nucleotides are TGCAGTGCTAGAGAAAGACCAGGCTACACCTTC. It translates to CSARERPGYTF.

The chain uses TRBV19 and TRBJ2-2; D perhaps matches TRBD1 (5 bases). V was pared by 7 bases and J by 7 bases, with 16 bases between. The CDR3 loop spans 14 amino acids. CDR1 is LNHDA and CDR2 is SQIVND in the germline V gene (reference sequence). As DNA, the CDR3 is TGTGCCAGTACGTTACAGGCCCCCGGCGGGGAGCTGTTTTTT. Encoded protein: CASTLQAPGGELFF.

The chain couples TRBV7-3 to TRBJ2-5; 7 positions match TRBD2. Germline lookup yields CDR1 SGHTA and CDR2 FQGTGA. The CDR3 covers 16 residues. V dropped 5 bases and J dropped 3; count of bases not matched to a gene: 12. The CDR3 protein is CASSPGGGPTKETQYF. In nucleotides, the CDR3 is TGTGCCAGCAGCCCCGGCGGGGGTCCCACCAAAGAGACCCAGTACTTC.